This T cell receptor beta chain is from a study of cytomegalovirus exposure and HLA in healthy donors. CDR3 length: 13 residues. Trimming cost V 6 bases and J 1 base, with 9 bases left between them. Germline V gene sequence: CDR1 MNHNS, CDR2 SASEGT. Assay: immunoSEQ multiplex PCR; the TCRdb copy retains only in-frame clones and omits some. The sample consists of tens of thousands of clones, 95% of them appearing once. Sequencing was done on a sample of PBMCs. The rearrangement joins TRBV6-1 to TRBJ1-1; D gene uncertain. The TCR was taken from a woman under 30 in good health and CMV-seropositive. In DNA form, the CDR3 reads TGTGCCAGCAGGGTAGAGGCGAACACTGAAGCTTTCTTT. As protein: CASRVEANTEAFF.